Below are 32 T cell receptor beta chains sequenced from a single sample in a study of CD8 T cells in ankylosing spondylitis. TCRdb re-called the 5' RACE reads with MiXCR, one entry per CDR3 protein. The sample lists some 130,000 distinct CDR3 sequences, 7% to 10% seen once, with more than 3% in the top ten. The sample comprised blood, either unsorted or a sorted T cell fraction (not recorded which). Receptors originate from a male donor with ankylosing spondylitis or in good health (not recorded which).

In its sample, this clonotype was seen many times. The chain couples TRBV12-3 or TRBV12-4 to TRBJ2-7, with 10 bases identical to TRBD2. This CDR3 region has 16 residues. V gave up 1 base and J gave up 9 bases; unmatched junction bases: 12. This chain's CDR3 is CASSLEASGRLAGQYF. The CDR3 DNA sequence: TGTGCCAGCAGTTTAGAGGCTAGCGGGAGACTTGCGGGGCAGTACTTC.

At least ten counts were recorded for this clonotype. This rearrangement joins TRBV19 to TRBJ2-5, with 9 bases matching TRBD1. Germline V gives CDR1 LNHDA, CDR2 SQIVND (reference sequence). J gave up 5 bases and V 4 bases, and 2 bases lay outside the gene matches. The CDR3 is made up of 13 amino acids. CDR3 coding DNA: TGTGCCAGTAGTAGGGACAGGGCGGAGACCCAGTACTTC. It codes for CASSRDRAETQYF.

This clonotype was seen at least ten times. The chain couples TRBV25-1 to TRBJ2-7, with 9 bases that match TRBD2. The CDR3 runs 14 residues. V was pared by 6 bases and J by 7 bases, with 10 bases of the junction left unmatched. CDR1 MGHDK and CDR2 SYGVNS come from the germline V gene. DNA for the CDR3: TGTGCCAGCAGGGATAGCGGGAGAGTGAATGAGCAGTACTTC. Encoded protein: CASRDSGRVNEQYF.

V and J are TRBV11-2 and TRBJ1-1; D gene uncertain. The CDR3 totals 15 residues. V was trimmed by 8 bases and J by 0 bases, leaving 16 bases between them. From germline, CDR1 is SGHAT and CDR2 FQNNGV. CDR3 residues: CASAKREVMNTEAFF. The CDR3 bases are TGTGCCAGCGCGAAAAGGGAGGTCATGAACACTGAAGCTTTCTTT.

This clonotype appeared a few times. The chain uses TRBV27 and TRBJ2-7, with 8 positions matching TRBD1. The CDR3 has 12 amino acids. Trimming removed 8 bases from V and 6 bases from J; junction bases left unmatched: 6. Germline loops: CDR1 MNHEY, CDR2 SMNVEV (reference sequence). CDR3 region: CASLTGAGEQYF. CDR3 coding DNA: TGTGCCAGCTTGACAGGGGCCGGCGAGCAGTACTTC.

This clonotype came up many times. The V gene is TRBV7-2, the J gene TRBJ2-7; 12 bases map to TRBD2. After removal of 5 bases from V and 6 bases from J, the junction contained 8 bases not matched to a gene. The CDR3 extends over 15 amino acids. CDR1 SGHTA and CDR2 FQGNSA come from the germline V gene. CDR3 protein: CASSMSATSGSEQYF. CDR3 DNA sequence: TGTGCCAGCAGCATGAGTGCGACTAGCGGGAGCGAGCAGTACTTC.

This clonotype showed up many times. This chain connects TRBV5-1 to TRBJ2-5; D call uncertain. V lost 2 bases to trimming and J lost 5 bases, with 4 bases between them. Germline values: CDR1 SGHRS, CDR2 YFSETQ. The CDR3 covers 11 residues. CDR3 nucleotides: TGCGCCAGCAGCTTTTGGGAGACCCAGTACTTC. This codes for CASSFWETQYF.

This clonotype was observed at least ten times. The rearrangement joins TRBV7-3 to TRBJ2-4, with 8 bases that match TRBD1. CDR1 and CDR2 from the germline V gene are SGHTA and FQGTGA. V was clipped by 5 bases and J by 10 bases; unmatched bases: 7. The length of the CDR3 is 13 residues. CDR3 nucleotides: TGTGCCAGCAGCCAAGGACAGGGTGGGATTCAGTACTTC. Translating it yields CASSQGQGGIQYF.

In its sample, this clonotype was seen many times. The rearrangement links TRBV5-5 to TRBJ1-5; possible D gene TRBD1, 5 bases. Per the germline V gene, CDR1 is SGHKS and CDR2 is YYEKEE (reference sequence). The CDR3 consists of 15 residues. V lost 4 bases and J 3 bases, leaving 14 bases between the germline ends. This CDR3 is CASSHSGGTNQPQHF. DNA for the CDR3: TGTGCCAGCAGCCATTCGGGGGGTACCAATCAGCCCCAGCATTTT. Combining the CDR3 with reference TRBV5-5 and TRBJ1-5 gives the whole variable domain DAGVTQSPTHLIKTRGQQVTLRCSPISGHKSVSWYQQVLGQGPQFIFQYYEKEERGRGNFPDRFSARQFPNYSSELNVNALLLGDSALYLCASSHSGGTNQPQHFGDGTRLSIL.

This clonotype was detected only a few times. The V gene is TRBV24-1, the J gene TRBJ2-1, with unresolved D. The V end lost 4 bases, the J end lost 3 bases, and 12 bases lay between the germline ends. Germline V CDR1 and CDR2: KGHDR, SFDVKD. The CDR3 runs to 15 residues. The CDR3 reads CATSEDRPVYNEQFF. CDR3 coding DNA: TGTGCCACCAGTGAGGATAGACCTGTCTACAATGAGCAGTTCTTC.

This clonotype was recorded at least ten times. This chain uses TRBV12-3 or TRBV12-4 with TRBJ2-7; 8 nucleotides agree with TRBD2. V lost 4 bases to trimming and J lost 6 bases; unmatched junction nucleotides: 14. The CDR3 length is 16 residues. The CDR3: CASSSPRSGSRGEQYF. The CDR3 bases are TGTGCCAGCAGTTCGCCTCGGAGCGGGAGCCGCGGCGAGCAGTACTTC.

Ten or more counts support this clonotype. CDR3 sequence: CASSLGGQENYGYTF. In nucleotides, the CDR3 is TGTGCCAGCAGCTTAGGGGGACAGGAGAACTATGGCTACACCTTC. The genes are TRBV7-2 and TRBJ1-2; 8 bases align to TRBD1. J was trimmed by 2 bases and V by 1 base; bases with no gene match: 3. This CDR3 has 15 amino acids. Germline V gives CDR1 SGHTA, CDR2 FQGNSA. The full variable domain, completed using reference TRBV7-2 and TRBJ1-2, is GAGVSQSPSNKVTEKGKDVELRCDPISGHTALYWYRQSLGQGLEFLIYFQGNSAPDKSGLPSDRFSAERTGGSVSTLTIQRTQQEDSAVYLCASSLGGQENYGYTFGSGTRLTVV.

This clonotype has a count of ten or more. The chain joins TRBV20-1 to TRBJ2-2; 7 bases agree with TRBD1. CDR1 is DFQATT and CDR2 is SNEGSKA in the germline V gene (reference sequence). This CDR3 has 14 residues. With 5 bases clipped from V and 6 bases from J, the junction kept 9 bases outside the gene matches. CDR3 amino acids: CSAYKTGAPGELFF. The CDR3, as DNA: TGCAGTGCTTACAAAACAGGGGCCCCCGGGGAGCTGTTTTTT.

This clonotype was seen many times. V is TRBV5-1 and J is TRBJ1-1; weak D call: TRBD1 (5 bases). CDR3 length: 14 amino acids. V was trimmed by 4 bases and J by 2 bases, leaving 12 bases between them. Germline CDR1 reads SGHRS; CDR2 reads YFSETQ. The CDR3: CASSHRTPNTEAFF. The CDR3 nucleotides read TGCGCCAGCAGCCACCGGACACCCAACACTGAAGCTTTCTTT.

This clonotype has a handful of counts. CDR3 nucleotide sequence: TGTGCCAGCAGCCGCCCCGTCAAGCGGGAGGCAAACAATGAGCAGTTCTTC. Amino acids: CASSRPVKREANNEQFF. The rearrangement joins TRBV7-6 to TRBJ2-1; 9 nucleotides line up with TRBD2. The V gene end was trimmed by 5 bases and the J gene end by 5 bases; junction bases not matched to a gene: 13. This CDR3 has 17 amino acids. Germline CDR1 is SGHVS and CDR2 is FNYEAQ. The entire variable domain, with the rest obtained from reference TRBV7-6 and TRBJ2-1, is as follows: GAGVSQSPRYKVTKRGQDVALRCDPISGHVSLYWYRQALGQGPEFLTYFNYEAQQDKSGLPNDRFSAERPEGSISTLTIQRTEQRDSAMYRCASSRPVKREANNEQFFGPGTRLTVL.

CDR3 in amino acids: CASSQERGGQETQYF. The CDR3 nucleotides read TGCGCCAGCAGCCAAGAGAGGGGCGGCCAAGAGACCCAGTACTTC. The gene calls are TRBV4-3 and TRBJ2-5; D is tentatively TRBD1 or TRBD2 (5 bases each). Germline values: CDR1 LGHNA, CDR2 YSLEER. This CDR3 contains 15 residues. V was pared by 0 bases and J by 1 base, with 9 bases between.

The table lists this clonotype with many counts. V is TRBV9 and J is TRBJ2-2; D is ambiguous. Germline V gene lookup returns CDR1 SGDLS and CDR2 YYNGEE. The CDR3 has 13 residues. Trimming left V 0 bases short and J 7 bases short, with 7 bases between. In DNA, the CDR3 is TGTGCCAGCAGCGTAGATTCTGGCGGGGAGCTGTTTTTT. Protein sequence: CASSVDSGGELFF.

This clonotype appeared a few times. The V gene is TRBV20-1, the J gene TRBJ1-1; TRBD1 agrees at 11 bases. This CDR3 has 14 residues. J lost 1 base, V lost 5 bases, and 3 bases had no gene match. Germline V gene sequence: CDR1 DFQATT, CDR2 SNEGSKA (reference sequence). CDR3 sequence (DNA): TGCAGTGCTCGGACAGGGGGCGGGAACACTGAAGCTTTCTTT. It yields the protein CSARTGGGNTEAFF.

CDR3 DNA sequence: TGTGCCATCAGGGATGTGGGATATGGGAAAGAGACCCAGTACTTC. Translated, it gives CAIRDVGYGKETQYF. This chain uses TRBV10-3 with TRBJ2-5; D not certain. Germline lookup yields CDR1 ENHRY and CDR2 SYGVKD. The CDR3 runs 15 residues. Trimming cost V 6 bases and J 3 bases, with 17 bases left between them.

Many counts were recorded for this clonotype. The gene calls are TRBV5-5 and TRBJ2-1, with 10 bases that match TRBD2. The CDR3 runs 18 residues. The junction had 13 bases not matched to a gene; V was cut back by 0 bases and J by 7 bases. Germline values: CDR1 SGHKS, CDR2 YYEKEE (reference sequence). CDR3 DNA sequence: TGTGCCAGCAGCTTGGTCCCACGCCCCCTAGCGGGAGTGAATGAGCAGTTCTTC. Its protein product is CASSLVPRPLAGVNEQFF.

Ten or more counts support this clonotype. The rearrangement joins TRBV7-2 to TRBJ2-6, with no clear D. In germline, CDR1 is SGHTA, CDR2 FQGNSA. This CDR3 is 15 amino acids long. Trimming stripped 1 base from V and 3 bases from J, with 7 bases between. The CDR3 protein is CASSLVSGGANVLTF. Written as DNA, the CDR3 is TGTGCCAGCAGCTTAGTATCGGGTGGGGCCAACGTCCTGACTTTC.

This clonotype was seen only a few times. This chain joins TRBV29-1 and TRBJ2-5; TRBD1 matches 8 bases. Trimming at V came to 6 bases and at J to 5 bases, leaving 11 bases not matched to a gene. This CDR3 has 14 amino acids. The germline V gene encodes CDR1 SQVTM and CDR2 ANQGSEA. The CDR3 loop reads CSVRMTGVHETQYF. As DNA, the CDR3 is TGCAGCGTGCGAATGACAGGGGTTCACGAGACCCAGTACTTC. Full variable domain (remainder filled in from reference TRBV29-1 and TRBJ2-5): SAVISQKPSRDICQRGTSLTIQCQVDSQVTMMFWYRQQPGQSLTLIATANQGSEATYESGFVIDKFPISRPNLTFSTLTVSNMSPEDSSIYLCSVRMTGVHETQYFGPGTRLLVL.

This clonotype occurred many times. The V and J genes are TRBV24-1 and TRBJ2-2; possibly TRBD1 for D (5 bases). The V gene lost 9 bases and the J gene lost 8 bases, with 15 bases spanning the gap. Germline V gene data show CDR1 as KGHDR and CDR2 as SFDVKD. The CDR3 runs to 13 residues. CDR3 coding DNA: TGTGCCACCGGTTTCAGGGCAGAGGGGGAGCTGTTTTTT. Protein: CATGFRAEGELFF.

In this sample, this clonotype turned up many times. The chain employs TRBV7-2 and TRBJ2-7, with 7 bases matching TRBD2. CDR1 and CDR2 (germline): SGHTA, FQGNSA. The CDR3 is 15 amino acids. Unmatched junction bases numbered 8, after V lost 4 bases and J lost 2 bases. DNA for the CDR3: TGTGCCAGCAGCTGGCCTGGGAGGGGCACCTACGAGCAGTACTTC. Its translation: CASSWPGRGTYEQYF. The whole variable domain, remainder taken from reference TRBV7-2 and TRBJ2-7, is GAGVSQSPSNKVTEKGKDVELRCDPISGHTALYWYRQSLGQGLEFLIYFQGNSAPDKSGLPSDRFSAERTGGSVSTLTIQRTQQEDSAVYLCASSWPGRGTYEQYFGPGTRLTVT.

The chain is built from TRBV7-2 and TRBJ2-1; no reliable D call. The CDR3 loop spans 14 amino acids. Trimming pared 2 bases from V and 6 bases from J, leaving 11 bases between. The V gene's germline CDR1 is SGHTA and CDR2 FQGNSA. DNA for the CDR3: TGTGCCAGCAGCTTAACCATTGTCAGCAATGAGCAGTTCTTC. Its translation is CASSLTIVSNEQFF.

This clonotype was detected only a few times. The V gene is TRBV10-3, the J gene TRBJ2-7; TRBD2 matches at 10 bases. The CDR3 loop spans 14 amino acids. CDR1 ENHRY and CDR2 SYGVKD come from the germline V gene. V lost 6 bases to trimming and J lost 4 bases; unmatched junction nucleotides: 6. The CDR3 DNA is TGTGCCATCAGCCAGATGACTAGCGGGTACGAGCAGTACTTC. Residues: CAISQMTSGYEQYF.

This clonotype occurred a few times. The rearrangement links TRBV20-1 to TRBJ2-1; D call uncertain. Germline assignment: CDR1 DFQATT and CDR2 SNEGSKA (reference sequence). V gave up 4 bases and J gave up 1 base, with 11 bases separating them. The CDR3 contains 14 residues. This CDR3 reads CSANKFGSYNEQFF. The CDR3 bases are TGCAGTGCTAACAAGTTCGGTTCCTACAATGAGCAGTTCTTC.

This clonotype was counted ten times or more. The rearrangement uses TRBV12-3 or TRBV12-4 and TRBJ2-7, with TRBD1 matching 7 bases. This CDR3 comprises 15 residues. Trimming cost V 4 bases and J 0 bases; bases outside gene matches: 6. The CDR3 is CASSYGTESSYEQYF. CDR3 coding DNA: TGTGCCAGCAGTTACGGGACAGAAAGCTCCTACGAGCAGTACTTC.

This clonotype has ten or more counts. V and J are TRBV4-3 and TRBJ2-2, with 7 bases lining up with TRBD1. Unmatched junction bases numbered 5, after V lost 0 bases and J lost 4 bases. This CDR3 is built from 16 residues. Germline CDR1 is LGHNA and CDR2 is YSLEER. The CDR3 loop reads CASSQDRGFSTGELFF. The CDR3 nucleotides are TGCGCCAGCAGCCAAGACAGGGGGTTCAGCACCGGGGAGCTGTTTTTT.

This clonotype appeared many times. The rearrangement joins TRBV20-1 to TRBJ2-7, with TRBD2 matching over 8 bases. V trimming: 8 bases; J trimming: 4 bases; junction bases outside the gene matches: 10. The CDR3 runs to 13 residues. From germline, CDR1 is DFQATT and CDR2 SNEGSKA (reference sequence). CDR3 residues: CSPTRGGAYEQYF. The CDR3 DNA reads as TGCAGTCCCACCCGGGGGGGTGCGTACGAGCAGTACTTC.

The chain couples TRBV9 to TRBJ2-5; 8 nucleotides line up with TRBD1. Germline assignment: CDR1 SGDLS and CDR2 YYNGEE. Trimming removed 2 bases from V and 5 bases from J; junction bases left unmatched: 5. CDR3 length: 14 amino acids. In DNA, the CDR3 is TGTGCCAGCAGCGTCGGACAGGGTTGGGAGACCCAGTACTTC. Its protein product is CASSVGQGWETQYF.

This clonotype was picked up many times. V and J are TRBV20-1 and TRBJ2-3; 11 positions agree with TRBD2. The germline V gene encodes CDR1 DFQATT and CDR2 SNEGSKA (reference sequence). The CDR3 extends over 16 amino acids. Trimming at V came to 0 bases and at J to 3 bases, leaving 5 bases not matched to a gene. As DNA, the CDR3 is TGCAGTGCTAGAGATACTAGCGGGAGTTTTACAGATACGCAGTATTTT. The encoded protein is CSARDTSGSFTDTQYF.